The TCR beta chain under discussion was sequenced for a study of blood T cell repertoires in COVID-19. The wider study: Researchers got acute and convalescent COVID-19 samples from the United States, Italy and Spain.

Profiled with immunoSEQ multiplex PCR; TCRdb holds only in-frame clones, not every one. The data contain around 160,000 clones, roughly 90% of them singletons. In this sample, this clone turned up a few times. There are 13 residues in the CDR3. The V gene lost 4 bases and the J gene lost 5 bases, with 8 bases spanning the gap. The germline gives CDR1 MNHNY, CDR2 SVGAGI (reference sequence). The chain combines TRBV6-6 with TRBJ2-2; D gene unclear. This receptor was identified in a man aged 55 to 70 with acute or convalescent COVID-19. The sequenced material came from peripheral blood. The CDR3 loop is CASSSKETGELFF. The CDR3 nucleotides are TGTGCCAGCAGTTCCAAGGAGACCGGGGAGCTGTTTTTT.